The sequence of this TCR beta chain was determined in a study of blood T cell repertoires in COVID-19. Study information: The United States, Italy and Spain supplied acute and convalescent COVID-19 samples.

This CDR3 is 15 amino acids long. V lost 2 bases to trimming and J lost 2 bases, with 12 bases between them. CDR1 is MNHEY, CDR2 SMNVEV, per germline (reference sequence). The cohort comprised adults aged roughly 18 to 95 years residing in 20 to 30 US areas. In assigning cohorts, the study relied on participant-reported clinical history. In the authors' workflow: Amplification from reference gene primers served as the basis for estimated nucleated cell counts. Profiled with immunoSEQ multiplex PCR; TCRdb holds only in-frame clones, not every one. The DNA was the basis for D and trimming; V, J and clone size are from that table. The table shows some 300,000 clones, with 75% to 90% occurring only once.

This receptor was identified in a woman in her thirties or forties who had recovered from COVID-19. This sequence joins TRBV27 and TRBJ1-2; D not resolved. The sample comprised PBMCs or T cells enriched from blood (not recorded which). Here the CDR3 DNA reads TGTGCCAGCAGTTTAACCTTCCGGTCCAACTATGGCTACACCTTC. This gives the protein CASSLTFRSNYGYTF.